The clone carrying this T cell receptor (beta chain) was found many times. The entry originates in a study of prognosis after radiotherapy for stage I lung cancer. CDR3 of TCR beta was amplified from genomic DNA via a two-round multiplex PCR. Primers targeting each individual TRBV and TRBJ gene were applied in first-round PCR. Each CDR3 protein is one row after TCRdb ran MiXCR on the multiplex PCR reads. Of about 15,000 distinct CDR3 sequences listed, about 17% are singletons. V lost 1 base and J lost 1; bases outside the gene matches: 3. The germline CDR1 and CDR2 sequences are SGHNT and YENEEA. This CDR3 has 16 residues.

J is TRBJ2-2 and V is TRBV11-3, with 7 bases fitting TRBD2. The sample in question was PBMCs, obtained before or after stereotactic body radiation therapy (not recorded which). This receptor was taken from a donor aged 50 or older with non-small cell lung cancer. As DNA, the CDR3 is TGTGCCAGCAGCTTAGTCACGGGGGGGAACACCGGGGAGCTGTTTTTT. Amino acid sequence: CASSLVTGGNTGELFF.